The 26 T cell receptor beta chains listed next were all sequenced from one sample in a study of early T cells in non-severe SARS-CoV-2 infection (dated by TCRdb to the early 2020s). Library preparation used 5' RACE. The sequencer was a NextSeq 500. The raw public reads went through TCRdb reprocessing: fastp at Q25, MiXCR clone calling, in-frame beta chains kept. Every entry covers one CDR3 protein and lists the most common genes and DNA from its rows. This sample has about 45,000 distinct CDR3 sequences in its table, and more than 9% of those were observed once. The ten biggest clones cover about a fifth of the sample. Sequenced input: whole blood. These receptors all come from an adult who was a healthcare worker with PCR-confirmed SARS-CoV-2 infection or an uninfected control (not recorded which).

This clonotype has just a few counts. J is TRBJ2-5 and V is TRBV7-6; D gene unclear. CDR3 length: 12 amino acids. Trimming left V 5 bases short and J 7 bases short, with 11 bases between. Germline CDR1 is SGHVS and CDR2 is FNYEAQ. CDR3 loop: CASSLDQRTQYF. As DNA, the CDR3 is TGTGCCAGCAGCCTCGACCAAAGGACCCAGTACTTC.

This clonotype was picked up a small number of times. The chain has TRBV28 and TRBJ2-1; 7 bases align to TRBD1. Germline trimming cut 5 bases from V and 15 bases from J; bases unmatched to any gene: 7. There are 11 residues in the CDR3. Germline V gene sequence: CDR1 MDHEN, CDR2 SYDVKM. CDR3 sequence: CASSQLRDRFF. In DNA, the CDR3 is TGTGCCAGCAGTCAACTCCGGGACAGGTTCTTC. The full variable domain, rest sourced from reference TRBV28 and TRBJ2-1, is DVKVTQSSRYLVKRTGEKVFLECVQDMDHENMFWYRQDPGLGLRLIYFSYDVKMKEKGDIPEGYSVSREKKERFSLILESASTNQTSMYLCASSQLRDRFFGPGTRLTVL.

A few counts support this clonotype. The rearrangement links TRBV7-2 to TRBJ2-1; TRBD2 agrees at 13 bases. This CDR3 contains 15 residues. CDR1 and CDR2 (germline): SGHTA, FQGNSA. J lost 4 bases, V lost 5 bases, and 2 bases had no gene match. The CDR3 region has the DNA TGTGCCAGCAGCCAGACTAGCGGGGGGTACAATGAGCAGTTCTTC. The encoded protein is CASSQTSGGYNEQFF.

In its sample, this clonotype was seen many times. The chain is built from TRBV12-3 or TRBV12-4 and TRBJ1-4; 7 bases map to TRBD1. The V segment lost 1 base and the J segment 8 bases; nucleotides outside the gene matches: 7. The CDR3 has 15 amino acids. CDR3 DNA: TGTGCCAGCAGTTTAGGACAGGGTGGAGGGGAAAAACTGTTTTTT. Protein product: CASSLGQGGGEKLFF.

The chain carries TRBV6-5 and TRBJ1-5; 12 bases fit TRBD1. Germline trimming cut 8 bases from V and 7 bases from J; bases unmatched to any gene: 6. CDR1 is MNHEY and CDR2 is SVGAGI in the germline V gene. This CDR3 contains 14 residues. Written as DNA, the CDR3 is TGTGCCAGCGGGACAGGGGGCGCGAGCCAGCCCCAGCATTTT. Translating gives CASGTGGASQPQHF.

This clonotype appeared many times. The chain links TRBV4-3 to TRBJ2-2, with TRBD2 matching 9 bases. J was trimmed by 5 bases and V by 0 bases; bases with no gene match: 4. Germline assignment: CDR1 LGHNA and CDR2 YSLEER. The CDR3 consists of 16 residues. The CDR3 sequence is CASSQDSGRGTGELFF. The CDR3 region has the DNA TGCGCCAGCAGCCAAGATAGCGGGAGAGGTACCGGGGAGCTGTTTTTT.

This chain joins TRBV12-3 or TRBV12-4 and TRBJ1-1; D might be TRBD1 (6 bases). This CDR3 is 12 amino acids long. V was shortened by 3 bases and J by 6 bases, with 8 bases between the two germline ends. For the CDR3, the DNA is TGTGCCAGCAGTTTGACAGGTGCTGAAGCTTTCTTT. Protein product: CASSLTGAEAFF.

This clonotype was counted ten times or more. The chain employs TRBV4-2 and TRBJ2-3; D not resolved. The CDR3 runs to 13 residues. Trimming took off 4 bases at V and 0 bases at J, with 5 bases between the two ends. Germline CDR1 and CDR2: LGHNA and YNFKEQ. CDR3 DNA: TGTGCCAGCAGCCCTGGGAGCACAGATACGCAGTATTTT. Translated, it gives CASSPGSTDTQYF.

At least ten counts were recorded for this clonotype. This chain links TRBV9 with TRBJ1-6; D unresolved. Germline CDR1 reads SGDLS; CDR2 reads YYNGEE. CDR3 length equals 13 residues. V gave up 0 bases and J gave up 6 bases, with 4 bases separating them. DNA of the CDR3: TGTGCCAGCAGCGTAGGCTTTAATTCACCCCTCCACTTT. Amino acid sequence: CASSVGFNSPLHF.

The sample holds many counts of this clonotype. The chain carries TRBV5-6 and TRBJ2-1, with D uncertain. The V end was cut by 1 base, the J end by 0 bases, with 8 bases between. The CDR3 runs 15 residues. Germline CDR1 reads SGHDT; CDR2 reads YYEEEE. For the CDR3, the DNA is TGTGCCAGCAGCTTGCCCGCCAGCTCCTACAATGAGCAGTTCTTC. Its protein product is CASSLPASSYNEQFF.

The chain couples TRBV7-9 to TRBJ2-3; TRBD2 is a possible D gene (5 bases). This CDR3 region has 14 residues. Trimming left V 2 bases short and J 3 bases short, with 9 bases between. Per germline, CDR1 SEHNR and CDR2 FQNEAQ (reference sequence). The CDR3 region is CASSLYGETDTQYF. CDR3 nucleotide sequence: TGTGCCAGCAGCTTATATGGGGAGACAGATACGCAGTATTTT. The full variable domain, in which reference TRBV7-9 and TRBJ2-3 provide the parts outside the CDR3, is DTGVSQNPRHKITKRGQNVTFRCDPISEHNRLYWYRQTLGQGPEFLTYFQNEAQLEKSRLLSDRFSAERPKGSFSTLEIQRTEQGDSAMYLCASSLYGETDTQYFGPGTRLTVL.

This clonotype was seen more than once but under ten times. The rearrangement links TRBV3-2 to TRBJ2-3. TRBV3-2 is marked as a pseudogene. The CDR3 runs to 13 residues. CDR3 bases: TGTGCCAGCAGCCAAGATCGGATAGATACGCAGTATTTT. Translated, it gives CASSQDRIDTQYF.

As concerns this clonotype: A read error is likely, as this CDR3 ends without the conserved phenylalanine or tryptophan. V and J are TRBV4-3 and TRBJ1-1, with TRBD1 identical over 8 bases. This CDR3 has 16 residues. Germline CDR1 is LGHNA and CDR2 is YSLEER. Trimming took 1 base from V and 6 from J; bases not matched to a gene: 10. CDR3 DNA sequence: TGCGCCAGCAGCCAAGGGCTACAGGGGGGGTTCGCTGAAGCTTTCTTA. Translated: CASSQGLQGGFAEAFL.

This clonotype was detected a few times. The chain couples TRBV28 to TRBJ1-1; D not certain. The V gene's germline CDR1 is MDHEN and CDR2 SYDVKM. Trimming left V 9 bases short and J 1 base short, with 6 bases between. This CDR3 spans 11 amino acids. CDR3 DNA: TGTGCCAGTACAGAGAACACTGAAGCTTTCTTT. It translates to CASTENTEAFF. Full variable domain (rest looked up from reference TRBV28 and TRBJ1-1): DVKVTQSSRYLVKRTGEKVFLECVQDMDHENMFWYRQDPGLGLRLIYFSYDVKMKEKGDIPEGYSVSREKKERFSLILESASTNQTSMYLCASTENTEAFFGQGTRLTVV.

This rearrangement joins TRBV28 to TRBJ2-7; D could derive from TRBD1 or TRBD2 (5 bases each). The V gene lost 3 bases and the J gene lost 6 bases, with 12 bases spanning the gap. Germline CDR1 MDHEN, CDR2 SYDVKM. The CDR3 contains 13 residues. The CDR3 DNA follows: TGTGCCAGCAGTTTCAGGGAGTCGCTCGAGCAGTACTTC. As protein: CASSFRESLEQYF.

There are many counts of this clonotype. The chain uses TRBV6-2 or TRBV6-3 and TRBJ2-2; the D gene could be TRBD1 or TRBD2 (5 bases each). Germline CDR1 and CDR2: MNHEY and SVGEGT. The CDR3 is 13 residues long. Trimming took off 11 bases at V and 7 bases at J, with 17 bases between the two ends. CDR3 DNA: TGTGCCGGGACCGACTGGGGCGGCGGGGAGCTGTTTTTT. It is translated as CAGTDWGGGELFF.

There are a few counts of this clonotype. J is TRBJ2-1 and V is TRBV12-5; TRBD2 agrees at 11 bases. V trimming: 0 bases; J trimming: 2 bases; junction bases outside the gene matches: 6. The V gene's germline CDR1 is LGHNT and CDR2 FRNRAP. The CDR3 is 18 residues long. This chain's CDR3 is CASGLVGASGRTYNEQFF. In DNA, the CDR3 is TGTGCTAGTGGTTTGGTCGGGGCTAGCGGGAGGACCTACAATGAGCAGTTCTTC. The full variable domain, rest sourced from reference TRBV12-5 and TRBJ2-1, is DARVTQTPRHKVTEMGQEVTMRCQPILGHNTVFWYRQTMMQGLELLAYFRNRAPLDDSGMPKDRFSAEMPDATLATLKIQPSEPRDSAVYFCASGLVGASGRTYNEQFFGPGTRLTVL.

The CDR3 spells CASRGPTSYNEQFF. CDR3 in DNA: TGTGCCAGCCGGGGACCGACCTCCTACAATGAGCAGTTCTTC. V is TRBV28 and J is TRBJ2-1, with D perhaps matching TRBD1 or TRBD2 (5 bases each). V lost 8 bases and J 0 bases, leaving 11 bases between the germline ends. The germline V gene encodes CDR1 MDHEN and CDR2 SYDVKM. The CDR3 consists of 14 residues. Together with reference TRBV28 and TRBJ2-1, the CDR3 gives the full variable domain: DVKVTQSSRYLVKRTGEKVFLECVQDMDHENMFWYRQDPGLGLRLIYFSYDVKMKEKGDIPEGYSVSREKKERFSLILESASTNQTSMYLCASRGPTSYNEQFFGPGTRLTVL.

The sample holds many counts of this clonotype. V is TRBV29-1 and J is TRBJ2-6; the D gene is possibly TRBD2 (5 bases). Trimming took 1 base from V and 0 from J, leaving 10 bases between them. From germline, CDR1 is SQVTM and CDR2 ANQGSEA. This CDR3 has 16 residues. CDR3 amino acids: CSVEASGRSGANVLTF. The CDR3 DNA reads as TGCAGCGTTGAAGCCAGCGGTCGCTCTGGGGCCAACGTCCTGACTTTC.

The chain links TRBV24-1 to TRBJ2-5; D unclear. V lost 3 bases and J lost 5, with 3 bases in between. Germline V lookup: CDR1 KGHDR, CDR2 SFDVKD. The CDR3 totals 11 residues. DNA for the CDR3: TGTGCCACCAGTGATCACGAGACCCAGTACTTC. Protein product: CATSDHETQYF.

This clonotype was observed a few times. The chain joins TRBV28 to TRBJ1-1, with D uncertain. There are 13 residues in the CDR3. The germline V gene encodes CDR1 MDHEN and CDR2 SYDVKM. Between the trimmed V and J ends, which lost 2 bases and 1 base, there was a span of 5 bases. The CDR3 here is CASSLIQNTEAFF. The CDR3, as DNA: TGTGCCAGCAGTTTAATCCAGAACACTGAAGCTTTCTTT. The entire variable domain, with the rest obtained from reference TRBV28 and TRBJ1-1, is as follows: DVKVTQSSRYLVKRTGEKVFLECVQDMDHENMFWYRQDPGLGLRLIYFSYDVKMKEKGDIPEGYSVSREKKERFSLILESASTNQTSMYLCASSLIQNTEAFFGQGTRLTVV.

In this sample, this clonotype turned up once. The chain links TRBV20-1 to TRBJ2-3; the D gene is possibly TRBD2 (6 bases). V shed 6 bases and J shed 3 bases, with 19 bases lying between them. The CDR3 consists of 15 residues. CDR1 and CDR2 (germline): DFQATT, SNEGSKA (reference sequence). CDR3 residues: CSANLRTKVTDTQYF. CDR3 coding DNA: TGCAGTGCCAACCTCCGGACTAAAGTTACAGATACGCAGTATTTT.

This clonotype was found many times. V and J are TRBV7-9 and TRBJ1-2; TRBD1 aligns across 10 bases. The germline V gene has CDR1 SEHNR and CDR2 FQNEAQ (reference sequence). The CDR3 has 15 residues. Trimming at V came to 5 bases and at J to 4 bases, leaving 7 bases not matched to a gene. This chain's CDR3 is CASSQGQGSGYGYTF. CDR3 nucleotide sequence: TGTGCCAGCAGCCAGGGACAGGGGTCGGGCTATGGCTACACCTTC.

The sample holds many counts of this clonotype. V gene TRBV11-3 combines with J gene TRBJ2-2; 9 bases line up with TRBD1. The CDR3 is made up of 14 amino acids. Germline values: CDR1 SGHNT, CDR2 YENEEA. J was trimmed by 6 bases and V by 6 bases; bases with no gene match: 5. The CDR3, as DNA: TGTGCCAGCAGAATCACAGGGGGCTCCGGGGAGCTGTTTTTT. This gives the protein CASRITGGSGELFF.

This clonotype has ten or more counts. V is TRBV28 and J is TRBJ2-1, with 7 bases matching TRBD2. V lost 1 base, J lost 2 bases, and 14 bases stayed unmatched. Germline assignment: CDR1 MDHEN and CDR2 SYDVKM. The CDR3 is 19 residues long. CDR3 loop: CASSLFFLRSGAPYNEQFF. The CDR3 nucleotides are TGTGCCAGCAGTTTATTCTTCCTTAGGAGCGGGGCTCCCTACAATGAGCAGTTCTTC.

V gene TRBV3-1 combines with J gene TRBJ2-5; D remains unclear. Trimming pared 1 base from V and 0 bases from J, leaving 3 bases between. In germline, CDR1 is LGHDT, CDR2 YNNKEL (reference sequence). CDR3 length: 13 residues. CDR3 protein: CASSQGYQETQYF. The CDR3 DNA sequence: TGTGCCAGCAGCCAAGGATACCAAGAGACCCAGTACTTC.